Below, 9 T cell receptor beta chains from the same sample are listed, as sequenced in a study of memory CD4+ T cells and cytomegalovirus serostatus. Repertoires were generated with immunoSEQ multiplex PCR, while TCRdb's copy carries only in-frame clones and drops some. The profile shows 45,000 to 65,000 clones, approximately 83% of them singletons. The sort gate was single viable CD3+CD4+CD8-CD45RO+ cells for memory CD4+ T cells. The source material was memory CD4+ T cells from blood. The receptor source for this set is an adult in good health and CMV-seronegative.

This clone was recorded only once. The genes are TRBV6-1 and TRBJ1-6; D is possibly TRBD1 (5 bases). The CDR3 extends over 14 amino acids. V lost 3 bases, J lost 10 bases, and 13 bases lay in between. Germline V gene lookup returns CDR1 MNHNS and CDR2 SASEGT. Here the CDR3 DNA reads TGTGCCAGCAGTGATCGGCAGGGTGAATCACCCCTCCACTTT. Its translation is CASSDRQGESPLHF.

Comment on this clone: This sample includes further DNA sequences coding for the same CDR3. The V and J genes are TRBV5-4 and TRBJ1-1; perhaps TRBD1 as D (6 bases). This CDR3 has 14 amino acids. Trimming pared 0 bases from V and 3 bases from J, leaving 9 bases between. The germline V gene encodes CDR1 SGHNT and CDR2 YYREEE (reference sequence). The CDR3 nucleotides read TGTGCCAGCAGCTTGGCCGGGGGGCACACTGAAGCTTTCTTT. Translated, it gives CASSLAGGHTEAFF.

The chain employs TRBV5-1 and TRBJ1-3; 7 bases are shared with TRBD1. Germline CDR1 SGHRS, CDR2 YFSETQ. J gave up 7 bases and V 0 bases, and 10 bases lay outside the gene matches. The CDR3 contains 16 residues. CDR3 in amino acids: CASSLGETQGVNTIYF. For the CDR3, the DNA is TGCGCCAGCAGCTTGGGGGAGACGCAGGGGGTGAACACCATATATTTT. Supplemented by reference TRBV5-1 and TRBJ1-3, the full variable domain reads KAGVTQTPRYLIKTRGQQVTLSCSPISGHRSVSWYQQTPGQGLQFLFEYFSETQRNKGNFPGRFSGRQFSNSRSEMNVSTLELGDSALYLCASSLGETQGVNTIYFGEGSWLTVV.

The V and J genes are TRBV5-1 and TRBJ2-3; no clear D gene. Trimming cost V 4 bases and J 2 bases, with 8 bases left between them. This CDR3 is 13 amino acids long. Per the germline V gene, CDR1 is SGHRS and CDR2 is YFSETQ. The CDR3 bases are TGCGCCAGCAGCCCCGACAACACAGATACGCAGTATTTT. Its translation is CASSPDNTDTQYF.

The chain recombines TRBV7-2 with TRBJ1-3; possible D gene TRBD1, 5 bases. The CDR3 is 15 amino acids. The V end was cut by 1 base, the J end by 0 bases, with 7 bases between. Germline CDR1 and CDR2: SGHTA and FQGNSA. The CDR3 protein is CASSLGRVSGNTIYF. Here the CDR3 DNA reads TGTGCCAGCAGCTTAGGCAGGGTCTCTGGAAACACCATATATTTT.

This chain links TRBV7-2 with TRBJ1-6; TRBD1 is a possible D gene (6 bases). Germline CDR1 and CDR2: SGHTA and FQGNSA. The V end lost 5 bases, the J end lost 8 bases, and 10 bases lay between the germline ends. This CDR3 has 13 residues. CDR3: CASSNRVDSPLHF. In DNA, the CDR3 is TGTGCCAGCAGCAACAGGGTAGATTCACCCCTCCACTTT.

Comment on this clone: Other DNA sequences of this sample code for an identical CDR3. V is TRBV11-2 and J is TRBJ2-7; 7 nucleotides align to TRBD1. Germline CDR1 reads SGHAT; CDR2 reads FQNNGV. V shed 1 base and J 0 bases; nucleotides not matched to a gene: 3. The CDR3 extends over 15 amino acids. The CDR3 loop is CASSLGGDSSYEQYF. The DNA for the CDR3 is TGTGCCAGCAGCTTAGGAGGGGACAGCTCCTACGAGCAGTACTTC. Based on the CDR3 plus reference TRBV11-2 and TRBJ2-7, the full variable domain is EAGVAQSPRYKIIEKRQSVAFWCNPISGHATLYWYQQILGQGPKLLIQFQNNGVVDDSQLPKDRFSAERLKGVDSTLKIQPAKLEDSAVYLCASSLGGDSSYEQYFGPGTRLTVT.

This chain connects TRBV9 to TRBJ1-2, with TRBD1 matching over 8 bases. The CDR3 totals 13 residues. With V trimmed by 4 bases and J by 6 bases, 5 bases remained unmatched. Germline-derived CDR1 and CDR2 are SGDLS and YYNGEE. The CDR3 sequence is CASSRQGSNGYTF. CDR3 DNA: TGTGCCAGCAGCCGACAGGGGTCGAATGGCTACACCTTC.

This CDR3 reads CASSFGTGIPEAFF. CDR3 sequence (DNA): TGCGCCAGCAGCTTTGGGACAGGGATTCCTGAAGCTTTCTTT. This chain joins TRBV5-1 and TRBJ1-1, with 9 positions matching TRBD1. The CDR3 runs 14 residues. The germline CDR1 and CDR2 sequences are SGHRS and YFSETQ. The V segment lost 2 bases and the J segment 6 bases; nucleotides outside the gene matches: 5.